The clone carrying this T cell receptor beta chain was found many times. The antigen is not known. The germline V gene has CDR1 MNHEY and CDR2 SVGAGI. V gave up 6 bases and J gave up 3 bases; unmatched junction bases: 5. CDR3 size: 14 residues. This sample was included in a study of human T cells and chemical hapten exposure. Overall study findings and caveats: There were significantly more large CDR3 similarity clusters among expanded TCRs than among controls. TCRs above 1 in 1000 frequency did not change with DPC sensitization.

Methods used by the authors: The median was around 89,000 TCRs per sample, ranging roughly 23,224 to 690,600. In TCRdb, the RACE reads were re-called with MiXCR into one record per CDR3 protein. The V and J calls were not made by the authors but by TCRdb's processing. Of 60,000 to 70,000 distinct CDR3 sequences in the sample, 10% to 11% were seen once. The sample's time point: pre-sensitization, week 0. The treatment: therapeutic diphenylcyclopropenone sensitization with weekly scalp DPC. The chain recombines TRBV6-5 with TRBJ1-5; 7 nucleotides match TRBD1. The source material was whole blood, sampled in connection with sensitization to the hapten diphenylcyclopropenone (DPC). This clonotype originated in a woman in her forties or fifties with alopecia areata. Some clones in this sample may be carry-over from other donors' samples. CDR3 loop: CASSLQGNNQPQHF. CDR3 nucleotide sequence: TGTGCCAGCAGCCTACAGGGGAACAATCAGCCCCAGCATTTT.